The TCR beta chain described here comes from a study of T cells in pancreatic ductal adenocarcinoma. The study, taken as a whole, reports: The resected pancreatic cancer cohort was biased toward the minority with early-stage disease. Tumor samples had fewer productive templates and roughly 7.3-fold fewer unique clonotypes than blood.

Selected pancreatic ductal adenocarcinoma patients had undergone surgery without neoadjuvant therapy. This clone was detected once. What it binds is not known. The length of the CDR3 is 14 residues. Germline V gives CDR1 SGHAT, CDR2 FQDESV (reference sequence). V was pared by 5 bases and J by 5 bases, with 8 bases of the junction left unmatched. Clones were sequenced by immunoSEQ multiplex PCR, and TCRdb holds only the in-frame ones, with some missing. The data contain around 94,000 clones, about 95% of them singletons. This chain connects TRBV11-1 to TRBJ1-1, with 7 positions matching TRBD1. The sequenced sample was PBMCs. The source of this sequence is a human donor with pancreatic ductal adenocarcinoma. In DNA form, the CDR3 reads TGTGCCAGCAGCAGACAAGGGGGCAGGACTGAAGCTTTCTTT. It encodes CASSRQGGRTEAFF.